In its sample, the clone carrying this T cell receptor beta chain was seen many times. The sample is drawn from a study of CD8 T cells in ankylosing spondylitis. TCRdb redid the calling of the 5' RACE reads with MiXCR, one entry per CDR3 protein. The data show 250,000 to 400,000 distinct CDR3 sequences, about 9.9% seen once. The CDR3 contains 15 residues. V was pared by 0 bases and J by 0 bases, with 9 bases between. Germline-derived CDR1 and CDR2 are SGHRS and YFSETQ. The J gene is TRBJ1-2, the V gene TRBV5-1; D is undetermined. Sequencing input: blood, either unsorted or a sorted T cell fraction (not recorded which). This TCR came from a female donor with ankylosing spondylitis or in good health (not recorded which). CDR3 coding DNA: TGCGCCAGCAGCTTGGGAACAAGAGCTAACTATGGCTACACCTTC. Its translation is CASSLGTRANYGYTF.